A single sample is the source of the 27 T cell receptor beta chains below, sequenced in a study of blood T cell repertoires in COVID-19. The protocol was immunoSEQ multiplex PCR, while the TCRdb copy is restricted to in-frame clones and leaves out a portion. The sample shows 250,000 to 350,000 clones, approximately 91% of them seen only once. The sequencing input was peripheral blood. Every receptor here comes from a woman aged 55-69 years with acute or convalescent COVID-19.

This clone showed up just a few times. The CDR3 region has the DNA TGTGCCAGCAGCCTCCAGACAGGGTTTAATGAAAAACTGTTTTTT. Protein product: CASSLQTGFNEKLFF. The chain links TRBV7-9 to TRBJ1-4; the match to TRBD1 covers 7 bases. Germline V gene lookup returns CDR1 SEHNR and CDR2 FQNEAQ (reference sequence). The V and J ends lost 5 bases and 4 bases, in that order; junction bases with no gene match: 7. The CDR3 loop spans 15 amino acids. The variable domain in full, completed from reference TRBV7-9 and TRBJ1-4, reads DTGVSQNPRHKITKRGQNVTFRCDPISEHNRLYWYRQTLGQGPEFLTYFQNEAQLEKSRLLSDRFSAERPKGSFSTLEIQRTEQGDSAMYLCASSLQTGFNEKLFFGSGTQLSVL.

The chain links TRBV11-2 to TRBJ1-5; D call uncertain. CDR1 is SGHAT, CDR2 FQNNGV, per germline. Trimming took off 5 bases at V and 0 bases at J, with 11 bases between the two ends. The CDR3 sequence is 15 residues long. The CDR3 DNA follows: TGTGCCAGCAGCCCGGGGAGTTATAGCAATCAGCCCCAGCATTTT. Translation gives CASSPGSYSNQPQHF.

The chain combines TRBV19 with TRBJ2-1, with TRBD1 matching over 8 bases. Germline CDR1 and CDR2: LNHDA and SQIVND (reference sequence). Trimming removed 2 bases from V and 4 bases from J; junction bases left unmatched: 10. This CDR3 has 17 residues. The CDR3 sequence is CASSISWGRGPYNEQFF. Here the CDR3 DNA reads TGTGCCAGTAGTATATCCTGGGGCAGGGGGCCTTACAATGAGCAGTTCTTC.

The V call is TRBV19, the J call TRBJ1-1; TRBD1 aligns across 9 bases. Germline V lookup: CDR1 LNHDA, CDR2 SQIVND (reference sequence). The CDR3 is 14 amino acids. V was clipped by 3 bases and J by 5 bases; unmatched bases: 4. CDR3 sequence (DNA): TGTGCCAGTAGTATTACAGGGGGCCGGACTGAAGCTTTCTTT. Amino acid sequence: CASSITGGRTEAFF.

The CDR3 DNA is TGTGCCAGCAGTTTAGGGGGGATCCGCGTCGGGGAGCTGTTTTTT. Residues: CASSLGGIRVGELFF. The chain employs TRBV28 and TRBJ2-2, with D tentatively TRBD2 (6 bases). The CDR3 sequence is 15 residues long. Trimming pared 2 bases from V and 7 bases from J, leaving 14 bases between. Germline values: CDR1 MDHEN, CDR2 SYDVKM.

V usage is TRBV4-3 and J usage is TRBJ2-6, with D hard to call. The CDR3 covers 19 residues. Trimming removed 0 bases from V and 5 bases from J, with 20 bases in between. Germline V gene sequence: CDR1 LGHNA, CDR2 YSLEER. The CDR3: CASSQDRSVTLVWANVLTF. Here the CDR3 DNA reads TGCGCCAGCAGCCAAGATCGATCAGTGACTTTAGTCTGGGCCAACGTCCTGACTTTC.

The V call is TRBV5-1, the J call TRBJ2-2; TRBD1 agrees at 8 bases. Losses at the gene ends were 6 bases for V and 4 bases for J; bases not matched to a gene: 5. The CDR3 is made up of 14 amino acids. Germline assignment: CDR1 SGHRS and CDR2 YFSETQ. The CDR3 sequence is CASTRTGSTGELFF. In nucleotides, the CDR3 is TGCGCCAGCACCCGGACAGGGAGCACCGGGGAGCTGTTTTTT.

V usage is TRBV28 and J usage is TRBJ1-2, with D possibly being TRBD1 (6 bases). Trimming shortened V by 8 bases and J by 4 bases, and 20 bases separated the two germline ends. Germline CDR1 MDHEN, CDR2 SYDVKM. This CDR3 region has 15 residues. CDR3 sequence: CASVIRAGGRYGYTF. CDR3 in DNA: TGTGCCAGCGTAATTCGGGCGGGGGGCCGCTATGGCTACACCTTC.

The V gene is TRBV6-5, the J gene TRBJ1-2; D is undetermined. The CDR3 is 14 amino acids. With 2 bases removed from V and 2 bases from J, the gap between germline ends came to 9 bases. The V gene's germline CDR1 is MNHEY and CDR2 SVGAGI. CDR3 in amino acids: CASSYGEMNYGYTF. The CDR3 nucleotides read TGTGCCAGCAGTTACGGGGAGATGAACTATGGCTACACCTTC.

This clone was seen once. The genes are TRBV27 and TRBJ1-4; TRBD1 matches at 8 bases. Germline CDR1 reads MNHEY; CDR2 reads SMNVEV (reference sequence). Trimming at V came to 3 bases and at J to 8 bases, leaving 11 bases not matched to a gene. The CDR3 consists of 16 residues. In DNA, the CDR3 is TGTGCCAGCAGTTTCCTTGCTTCCGGGGACAGGGAAAAACTGTTTTTT. This sequence encodes CASSFLASGDREKLFF.

CDR3 nucleotides: TGTGCCAGCAGCCCCGGGACTAGCTCCTACGAGCAGTACTTC. It specifies CASSPGTSSYEQYF. The chain has TRBV5-4 and TRBJ2-7, with TRBD2 identical over 8 bases. Germline lookup yields CDR1 SGHNT and CDR2 YYREEE (reference sequence). The J segment lost 0 bases and the V segment lost 4 bases, leaving 3 bases of the junction unmatched. This CDR3 has 14 amino acids.

Note on this clone: Different DNA sequences within this sample yield the same CDR3. The chain couples TRBV28 to TRBJ1-1; no definite D call. There are 13 residues in the CDR3. Germline V lookup: CDR1 MDHEN, CDR2 SYDVKM. Trimming removed 3 bases at V and 1 base at J, with 6 bases between. CDR3 sequence: CASSFAGNTEAFF. CDR3 in DNA: TGTGCCAGCAGTTTCGCGGGGAACACTGAAGCTTTCTTT.

The rearrangement uses TRBV5-1 and TRBJ2-2; 10 bases match TRBD1. V shed 0 bases, J shed 6 bases, and the junction held 2 bases outside the gene matches. The germline gives CDR1 SGHRS, CDR2 YFSETQ. This CDR3 is 15 amino acids long. CDR3 bases: TGCGCCAGCAGCTTGGCTGGGACAGGGGCCGGGGAGCTGTTTTTT. The encoded protein is CASSLAGTGAGELFF.

The sample holds one count of this clone. The V call is TRBV9, the J call TRBJ2-5, with 9 bases fitting TRBD2. CDR3 length equals 18 residues. V trimming: 0 bases; J trimming: 7 bases; junction bases outside the gene matches: 16. CDR1 and CDR2 from the germline V gene are SGDLS and YYNGEE. CDR3 in DNA: TGTGCCAGCAGCGTAGAGGGCGGGAGGGCCCCTTTTGTCGGGACCCAGTACTTC. Its translation: CASSVEGGRAPFVGTQYF.

J is TRBJ2-1 and V is TRBV5-1; a weak D match, TRBD2 (6 bases). V gave up 4 bases and J gave up 5 bases, with 13 bases separating them. CDR1 is SGHRS, CDR2 YFSETQ, per germline. This CDR3 has 14 amino acids. For the CDR3, the DNA is TGCGCCAGCAGCAACGGACTACACAACAATGAGCAGTTCTTC. Translating it yields CASSNGLHNNEQFF. Complete variable domain (other parts from reference TRBV5-1 and TRBJ2-1): KAGVTQTPRYLIKTRGQQVTLSCSPISGHRSVSWYQQTPGQGLQFLFEYFSETQRNKGNFPGRFSGRQFSNSRSEMNVSTLELGDSALYLCASSNGLHNNEQFFGPGTRLTVL.

V and J are TRBV23-1 and TRBJ2-7; weak D call: TRBD1 (6 bases). TRBV23-1 is given ORF status, its function remaining uncertain. The V gene lost 2 bases and the J gene lost 9 bases, with 26 bases spanning the gap. There are 17 residues in the CDR3. The CDR3 loop is CASSQNRPRQDLHRQYF. DNA for the CDR3: TGCGCCAGCAGTCAAAACAGGCCGAGACAGGACCTTCACCGGCAGTACTTC.

The chain recombines TRBV6-2 or TRBV6-3 with TRBJ1-5, with 8 bases lining up with TRBD1. This CDR3 is built from 11 residues. CDR1 is MNHEY and CDR2 is SVGEGT in the germline V gene. The V segment lost 5 bases and the J segment 12 bases; nucleotides outside the gene matches: 3. This chain's CDR3 is CASSGDRRQHF. CDR3 bases: TGTGCCAGCAGTGGGGACAGGCGCCAGCATTTT.

The CDR3 here is CASSRVQGASGNTIYF. CDR3 nucleotide sequence: TGTGCCAGCAGCCGCGTACAGGGTGCCTCTGGAAACACCATATATTTT. This rearrangement joins TRBV7-6 to TRBJ1-3, with a weak D call TRBD1 (6 bases). CDR1 is SGHVS, CDR2 FNYEAQ, per germline. This CDR3 spans 16 amino acids. Trimming pared 5 bases from V and 0 bases from J, leaving 14 bases between.

The chain uses TRBV5-1 and TRBJ1-2, with D possibly being TRBD1 (6 bases). The CDR3 is made up of 14 amino acids. Trimming pared 0 bases from V and 5 bases from J, leaving 11 bases between. Germline CDR1 reads SGHRS; CDR2 reads YFSETQ. The CDR3 coding sequence is TGCGCCAGCAGCTTGGATGGGACACTTTATGGCTACACCTTC. It translates to CASSLDGTLYGYTF. The entire variable domain, with the rest obtained from reference TRBV5-1 and TRBJ1-2, is as follows: KAGVTQTPRYLIKTRGQQVTLSCSPISGHRSVSWYQQTPGQGLQFLFEYFSETQRNKGNFPGRFSGRQFSNSRSEMNVSTLELGDSALYLCASSLDGTLYGYTFGSGTRLTVV.

The chain has TRBV12-5 and TRBJ1-1, with D unresolved. The CDR3 spans 14 residues. V lost 4 bases and J 0 bases, leaving 9 bases between the germline ends. Germline CDR1 reads LGHNT; CDR2 reads FRNRAP. The CDR3 DNA sequence: TGTGCTAGTGGTTCCCGACTTATGAACACTGAAGCTTTCTTT. Protein product: CASGSRLMNTEAFF. Combining the CDR3 with reference TRBV12-5 and TRBJ1-1 gives the whole variable domain DARVTQTPRHKVTEMGQEVTMRCQPILGHNTVFWYRQTMMQGLELLAYFRNRAPLDDSGMPKDRFSAEMPDATLATLKIQPSEPRDSAVYFCASGSRLMNTEAFFGQGTRLTVV.

The J gene is TRBJ1-1, the V gene TRBV24-1, with a possible D match to TRBD1 (6 bases). Germline V gives CDR1 KGHDR, CDR2 SFDVKD. The CDR3 covers 15 residues. Trimming took off 2 bases at V and 3 bases at J, with 12 bases between the two ends. CDR3 coding DNA: TGTGCCACCAGTGATTCCAGGGGCGCCCACACTGAAGCTTTCTTT. Its translation: CATSDSRGAHTEAFF.

The rearrangement uses TRBV7-8 and TRBJ2-7; D is possibly TRBD1 (6 bases). CDR1 is SGHVS and CDR2 is FQNEAQ in the germline V gene. The CDR3 is made up of 14 amino acids. Trimming cost V 8 bases and J 1 base, with 15 bases left between them. The CDR3 protein is CASLANRASYEQYF. The DNA for the CDR3 is TGTGCCAGCTTAGCAAACAGGGCTTCCTACGAGCAGTACTTC.

The rearrangement uses TRBV18 and TRBJ2-7; 16 nucleotides line up with TRBD2. J gave up 4 bases and V 6 bases, and 6 bases lay outside the gene matches. The CDR3 extends over 16 amino acids. Germline loops: CDR1 KGHSH, CDR2 LQKENI. The chain's CDR3 is CASSGLAGGQSYEQYF. The DNA for the CDR3 is TGTGCCAGCTCGGGACTAGCGGGGGGGCAATCTTACGAGCAGTACTTC. Supplemented by reference TRBV18 and TRBJ2-7, the full variable domain reads NAGVMQNPRHLVRRRGQEARLRCSPMKGHSHVYWYRQLPEEGLKFMVYLQKENIIDESGMPKERFSAEFPKEGPSILRIQQVVRGDSAAYFCASSGLAGGQSYEQYFGPGTRLTVT.

The V and J genes are TRBV7-9 and TRBJ1-5; 7 nucleotides match TRBD1. Germline CDR1 SEHNR, CDR2 FQNEAQ (reference sequence). V shed 5 bases, J shed 2 bases, and the junction held 3 bases outside the gene matches. The CDR3 loop spans 14 amino acids. CDR3 amino acids: CASSPGTGNQPQHF. CDR3 sequence (DNA): TGTGCCAGCAGCCCTGGGACAGGCAATCAGCCCCAGCATTTT.

The chain carries TRBV5-4 and TRBJ1-3; no clear D. Germline CDR1 reads SGHNT; CDR2 reads YYREEE (reference sequence). The CDR3 totals 14 residues. Trimming shortened V by 2 bases and J by 0 bases, and 6 bases separated the two germline ends. Written as DNA, the CDR3 is TGTGCCAGCAGCTTCGGGAGCTCTGGAAACACCATATATTTT. Translation: CASSFGSSGNTIYF.

The gene calls are TRBV5-1 and TRBJ1-1, with TRBD1 as a possible D gene (6 bases). V lost 0 bases, J lost 0 bases, and 12 bases lay in between. Germline V gene lookup returns CDR1 SGHRS and CDR2 YFSETQ. The CDR3 runs 16 residues. The CDR3 loop reads CASSLETGLLNTEAFF. In DNA, the CDR3 is TGCGCCAGCAGCTTGGAGACAGGCCTCCTGAACACTGAAGCTTTCTTT.

The chain couples TRBV3-1 (or the pseudogene TRBV3-2) to TRBJ1-6; TRBD1 is a possible D gene (6 bases). The germline gives CDR1 LGHDT, CDR2 YNNKEL (reference sequence). Trimming took off 3 bases at V and 7 bases at J, with 10 bases between the two ends. The CDR3 extends over 14 amino acids. CDR3 sequence: CASSHGQSNSPLHF. The CDR3 DNA sequence: TGTGCCAGCAGCCACGGACAGTCCAATTCACCCCTCCACTTT.